This T cell receptor beta chain derives from a study of control samples from healthy donors and cancer patients. This CDR3 contains 14 residues. Germline V CDR1 and CDR2: SGHNT, YENEEA. Trimming left V 2 bases short and J 2 bases short, with 8 bases between. Here immunoSEQ multiplex PCR was the method, and the copy in TCRdb shows in-frame clones only, minus some. Of 150,000 to 200,000 clones detected, around 87% appear once; the ten largest clones hold roughly 1.3%. V and J are TRBV11-3 and TRBJ2-3; TRBD1 is a possible D gene (6 bases). The sequenced material came from blood. This receptor was taken from a woman between 50 and 59 years old in good health. This chain's CDR3 is CASSLRQDTDTQYF. CDR3 sequence (DNA): TGTGCCAGCAGCTTAAGACAGGACACAGATACGCAGTATTTT.